These 25 T cell receptor beta chains came from one sample sequenced in a study of blood T cell repertoires in COVID-19. Clones were read by immunoSEQ multiplex PCR, and TCRdb kept only the in-frame ones, dropping some. The sample records tens of thousands of clones, 70% to 90% being singletons. The sample was peripheral blood. These receptors were collected from a human donor in a cohort sampled during active COVID-19.

This clone was detected a few times. The rearrangement uses TRBV19 and TRBJ1-2, with 10 bases matching TRBD1. The trim removed 6 bases at V and 5 bases at J, leaving 3 bases unmatched. The germline V gene has CDR1 LNHDA and CDR2 SQIVND (reference sequence). The CDR3 spans 13 residues. CDR3 sequence reads: CASRTGGKYGYTF. Here the CDR3 DNA reads TGTGCCAGTAGGACAGGGGGCAAATATGGCTACACCTTC.

The chain combines TRBV19 with TRBJ1-1; 7 bases line up with TRBD1. CDR1 and CDR2 (germline): LNHDA, SQIVND (reference sequence). The junction had 3 bases not matched to a gene; V was cut back by 8 bases and J by 0 bases. This CDR3 is built from 13 residues. CDR3 residues: CASGDSMNTEAFF. CDR3 nucleotides: TGTGCCAGTGGGGACAGTATGAACACTGAAGCTTTCTTT.

In DNA, the CDR3 is TGTGCCACCAGCAGGACAGGGGGTTTGGACTATGGCTACACCTTC. It translates to CATSRTGGLDYGYTF. The V gene is TRBV15, the J gene TRBJ1-2; TRBD1 matches at 9 bases. The CDR3 extends over 15 amino acids. With V trimmed by 3 bases and J by 3 bases, 5 bases remained unmatched. In germline, CDR1 is LNHNV, CDR2 YYDKDF (reference sequence).

V is TRBV19 and J is TRBJ1-2; possible D gene TRBD1, 6 bases. V was trimmed by 7 bases and J by 6 bases, leaving 15 bases between them. The germline V gene encodes CDR1 LNHDA and CDR2 SQIVND (reference sequence). The CDR3 has 13 residues. The CDR3 reads CASTPRDIHGYTF. CDR3 DNA: TGTGCCAGTACCCCTAGGGACATCCATGGCTACACCTTC.

The chain has TRBV6-1 and TRBJ1-2, with a tentative D call TRBD1 (6 bases). Per the germline V gene, CDR1 is MNHNS and CDR2 is SASEGT. V gave up 1 base and J gave up 4 bases, with 13 bases separating them. The length of the CDR3 is 15 residues. The CDR3 sequence is CASSEVGGPGYGYTF. As DNA, the CDR3 is TGTGCCAGCAGTGAAGTCGGGGGGCCCGGCTATGGCTACACCTTC.

J is TRBJ1-2 and V is TRBV3-1 (or the pseudogene TRBV3-2); TRBD1 matches at 10 bases. J was trimmed by 3 bases and V by 4 bases; bases with no gene match: 8. Germline V gene lookup returns CDR1 LGHDT and CDR2 YNNKEL (reference sequence). This CDR3 has 16 residues. The CDR3 region is CASSPSPGQGDYGYTF. For the CDR3, the DNA is TGTGCCAGCAGCCCATCTCCCGGACAGGGGGACTATGGCTACACCTTC.

This sequence joins TRBV28 and TRBJ2-5; TRBD1 is a possible D gene (6 bases). With 6 bases removed from V and 5 bases from J, the gap between germline ends came to 10 bases. The length of the CDR3 is 12 residues. Germline CDR1 is MDHEN and CDR2 is SYDVKM. The CDR3 DNA follows: TGTGCCAGCAGCTTCACAGGGGAGACCCAGTACTTC. Its translation is CASSFTGETQYF.

This clone showed up just a few times. The CDR3 here is CSASRETEAFF. The CDR3 DNA reads as TGCAGTGCTAGTCGAGAAACTGAAGCTTTCTTT. The V call is TRBV20-1, the J call TRBJ1-1; D gene uncertain. V was shortened by 3 bases and J by 5 bases, with 7 bases between the two germline ends. This CDR3 spans 11 amino acids. Germline V gene sequence: CDR1 DFQATT, CDR2 SNEGSKA (reference sequence).

V is TRBV5-1 and J is TRBJ1-4, with 9 bases that match TRBD1. V shed 3 bases, J shed 12 bases, and the junction held 12 bases outside the gene matches. The CDR3 is 15 amino acids. CDR1 SGHRS and CDR2 YFSETQ come from the germline V gene. This CDR3 is CASSSWTGAPVELFF. CDR3 nucleotides: TGCGCCAGCAGCTCGTGGACAGGGGCCCCGGTTGAACTGTTTTTT.

The chain is built from TRBV7-9 and TRBJ1-4; TRBD1 agrees at 7 bases. The CDR3 totals 16 residues. CDR1 and CDR2 (germline): SEHNR, FQNEAQ (reference sequence). V was clipped by 5 bases and J by 4 bases; unmatched bases: 10. The CDR3: CASSPLDRAINEKLFF. CDR3 nucleotide sequence: TGTGCCAGCAGCCCCCTAGACAGGGCGATTAATGAAAAACTGTTTTTT. Variable domain in full (rest from reference TRBV7-9 and TRBJ1-4): DTGVSQNPRHKITKRGQNVTFRCDPISEHNRLYWYRQTLGQGPEFLTYFQNEAQLEKSRLLSDRFSAERPKGSFSTLEIQRTEQGDSAMYLCASSPLDRAINEKLFFGSGTQLSVL.

V gene TRBV15 combines with J gene TRBJ2-7; unclear D gene. Per germline, CDR1 LNHNV and CDR2 YYDKDF (reference sequence). Trimming left V 0 bases short and J 7 bases short, with 13 bases between. The CDR3 consists of 14 residues. Here the CDR3 reads CATSRDSLAAEQYF. The CDR3 bases are TGTGCCACCAGCAGAGATAGTCTGGCAGCGGAGCAGTACTTC.

The rearrangement joins TRBV6-5 to TRBJ2-1, with D tentatively TRBD2 (6 bases). Germline CDR1 is MNHEY and CDR2 is SVGAGI. V lost 5 bases and J lost 4, with 15 bases in between. The CDR3 is 15 residues long. Written as DNA, the CDR3 is TGTGCCAGCAGTACGGCCGGGGGACTTTACAATGAGCAGTTCTTC. This translates into CASSTAGGLYNEQFF.

The rearrangement uses TRBV7-2 and TRBJ2-5; 7 positions match TRBD1. CDR3 size: 15 residues. The junction had 7 bases not matched to a gene; V was cut back by 4 bases and J by 2 bases. In germline, CDR1 is SGHTA, CDR2 FQGNSA. The CDR3 reads CASSYRGRIQETQYF. The CDR3 nucleotides read TGTGCCAGCAGCTACAGGGGCCGCATACAAGAGACCCAGTACTTC.

This clone was seen a single time. This chain uses TRBV15 with TRBJ1-1; D may be TRBD1 (5 bases). The CDR3 contains 15 residues. V lost 0 bases to trimming and J lost 4 bases, with 12 bases between them. From germline, CDR1 is LNHNV and CDR2 YYDKDF (reference sequence). CDR3 DNA sequence: TGTGCCACCAGCAGAGATGGGGGGGGTCGCACTGAAGCTTTCTTT. Translation gives CATSRDGGGRTEAFF.

The rearrangement uses TRBV10-3 and TRBJ1-2; D might be TRBD1 (5 bases). Trimming removed 7 bases at V and 0 bases at J, with 12 bases between. Per germline, CDR1 ENHRY and CDR2 SYGVKD. The CDR3 extends over 14 amino acids. In nucleotides, the CDR3 is TGTGCCATCACCTTAGGGGCAGCTAACTATGGCTACACCTTC. Translated: CAITLGAANYGYTF.

This clone was observed once. This chain connects TRBV14 to TRBJ2-5; 11 nucleotides match TRBD1. This CDR3 spans 15 amino acids. Germline V gives CDR1 SGHDN, CDR2 FVKESK. Trimming took 5 bases from V and 4 from J; bases not matched to a gene: 6. The CDR3 here is CASSSQGTGGETQYF. As DNA, the CDR3 is TGTGCCAGCAGCTCGCAAGGGACAGGGGGAGAGACCCAGTACTTC.

Details on this clone: Compared with germline, one end of the junction differs, possibly owing to a read error. The V call is TRBV7-2, the J call TRBJ2-7; TRBD1 matches 7 bases. The germline gives CDR1 SGHTA, CDR2 FQGNSA. The CDR3 is made up of 14 amino acids. This CDR3 is CASSPPPGTETQYF. CDR3 bases: TGTGCCAGCAGCCCCCCCCCTGGGACAGAGACCCAGTATTTC.

The chain carries TRBV5-4 and TRBJ2-7, with D perhaps matching TRBD1 (7 bases). Trimming took off 6 bases at V and 2 bases at J, with 18 bases between the two ends. The germline V gene has CDR1 SGHNT and CDR2 YYREEE (reference sequence). The CDR3 covers 15 residues. The CDR3 bases are TGTGCCAGCAACACCCGGACAGGAGGGGCCTACGAGCAGTACTTC. This gives the protein CASNTRTGGAYEQYF. The full variable domain, with the rest looked up from reference TRBV5-4 and TRBJ2-7, is ETGVTQSPTHLIKTRGQQVTLRCSSQSGHNTVSWYQQALGQGPQFIFQYYREEENGRGNFPPRFSGLQFPNYSSELNVNALELDDSALYLCASNTRTGGAYEQYFGPGTRLTVT.

The gene calls are TRBV5-1 and TRBJ2-7; a weak D match, TRBD2 (6 bases). Germline CDR1 reads SGHRS; CDR2 reads YFSETQ. The CDR3 loop spans 13 amino acids. The V end lost 4 bases, the J end lost 3 bases, and 11 bases lay between the germline ends. CDR3 DNA sequence: TGCGCCAGCAGCCGGGACTGGGGCTACGAGCAGTACTTC. Encoded protein: CASSRDWGYEQYF.

Comment on this clone: Germline and junction disagree at one end, which may indicate a read error. V is TRBV10-3 and J is TRBJ1-1; no definite D call. Per germline, CDR1 ENHRY and CDR2 SYGVKD. The CDR3 spans 12 residues. The CDR3 loop is CAIGDGDTEAFF. CDR3 DNA: TGTGCCATCGGTGACGGGGACACTGAAGCTTTCTTT.

The chain carries TRBV4-1 and TRBJ1-1; no definite D call. This CDR3 spans 16 amino acids. Germline assignment: CDR1 MGHRA and CDR2 YSYEKL. The V end lost 3 bases, the J end lost 7 bases, and 21 bases lay between the germline ends. In DNA, the CDR3 is TGCGCCAGCAGCCAGCCGTCTCTCGAGACACACCGTGAAGCTTTCTTT. Residues: CASSQPSLETHREAFF.

This clone was recorded only once. This sequence joins TRBV12-2 and TRBJ2-7; the DNA was not compared with TRBD2, the D call given in the table. TRBV12-2 is an annotated pseudogene. CDR3 length: 13 residues. The DNA of the CDR3 is TGTGCAAGTCGCTTAGTTTGCTCGGACGAGCAGTACTTC. It yields the protein CASRLVCSDEQYF.

A few counts support this clone. The chain links TRBV6-4 to TRBJ2-1; 8 positions match TRBD2. The V gene's germline CDR1 is MRHNA and CDR2 SNTAGT. The CDR3 covers 15 residues. V dropped 0 bases and J dropped 9; count of bases not matched to a gene: 7. The CDR3 DNA follows: TGTGCCAGCAGTGACTCGAGCGGGGGAGGAGGTGAGCAGTTCTTC. Residues: CASSDSSGGGGEQFF.

The CDR3 DNA reads as TGTGCCAGCAGTGAAACAGGGGGCTTGAGGGAGCTGTTTTTT. Amino acid sequence: CASSETGGLRELFF. This chain joins TRBV6-1 and TRBJ2-2; the match to TRBD1 covers 9 bases. The CDR3 spans 14 residues. CDR1 MNHNS and CDR2 SASEGT come from the germline V gene. Trimming removed 2 bases from V and 9 bases from J; junction bases left unmatched: 4.

The V call is TRBV6-5, the J call TRBJ1-6, with 9 bases matching TRBD1. This CDR3 comprises 15 residues. Germline assignment: CDR1 MNHEY and CDR2 SVGAGI. With 2 bases clipped from V and 10 bases from J, the junction kept 6 bases outside the gene matches. CDR3 region: CASSYRDRAGSPLHF. The CDR3 bases are TGTGCCAGCAGTTACAGGGACAGGGCTGGGTCACCCCTCCACTTT.